This T cell receptor (beta chain) was retrieved from a study of PD-L1 blockade in urothelial cancer. Overall study: Patients went on atezolizumab around 2014, receiving 1,200 mg intravenously every 3 weeks. Bladder-origin urothelial cancer in males covered about 90% of the 29 patients.

Germline V gene data show CDR1 as SGHRS and CDR2 as YFSETQ. The CDR3 contains 15 residues. J was trimmed by 8 bases and V by 4 bases; bases with no gene match: 10. Patients yielded 1 to 8 samples each, pretreatment and on-treatment. Here immunoSEQ multiplex PCR was the method, and the copy in TCRdb shows in-frame clones only, minus some. The table includes under 45,000 clones, over 65% detected once. This specimen consisted of PBMCs, obtained around atezolizumab (anti-PD-L1) treatment. The source is a man aged 55-75 years with urothelial cancer. The chain uses TRBV5-1 and TRBJ1-2; 11 bases align to TRBD1. CDR3 in DNA: TGCGCCAGCAGCCCCGGGACAGGGGGAACGGGGGGCTACACCTTC. Encoded protein: CASSPGTGGTGGYTF.